This T cell receptor (beta chain) was found in a study of blood T cell repertoires in COVID-19. Across the whole study: The samples span acute and convalescent COVID-19 from the United States, Italy and Spain.

This clone has just a few counts. Sequencing was performed with immunoSEQ multiplex PCR; in TCRdb, only in-frame clones are kept and a portion is missing. The table shows a few hundred thousand clones, with roughly 90% occurring only once. The CDR3 has 15 residues. In germline, CDR1 is SGHTA, CDR2 FQGTGA. Deletions cut 6 bases from V and 3 bases from J, with 17 bases between. The receptor comes from a man in his forties with acute or convalescent COVID-19. Sequenced sample: peripheral blood. The chain uses TRBV7-3 and TRBJ1-1, with D possibly matching TRBD1 (5 bases). This chain's CDR3 is CASSSQTGHHTEAFF. Written as DNA, the CDR3 is TGTGCCAGCAGTTCTCAAACCGGACACCACACTGAAGCTTTCTTT. Full variable domain (missing parts from reference TRBV7-3 and TRBJ1-1): GAGVSQTPSNKVTEKGKYVELRCDPISGHTALYWYRQSLGQGPEFLIYFQGTGAADDSGLPNDRFFAVRPEGSVSTLKIQRTERGDSAVYLCASSSQTGHHTEAFFGQGTRLTVV.